This is a list of T cell receptor beta chains from one sample in a study of Graves' ophthalmopathy and Graves' hyperthyroidism. TCRdb recomputed calls from the multiplex PCR reads with MiXCR, one row per CDR3 protein. The table has roughly 420,000 distinct CDR3 sequences, around a fifth seen once; the top ten hold under 3.5%. Sequencing input: peripheral blood. The receptors shown here come from a woman between 18 and 29 years old with stable Graves' hyperthyroidism. CDR3s include the opening cysteine and the closing phenylalanine or tryptophan. D genes are given only for firm matches. Not every row has a clone size; where given, it reads once, few, many or a size class.

clone_size j_call v_call d_call cdr3_aa cdr3_nt
many TRBJ2-2 TRBV6-5 TRBD2 CASRTSTNTGELFF TGTGCCAGTCGGACTAGTACGAACACCGGGGAGCTGTTTTTT
many TRBJ1-2 TRBV20-1 TRBD1 CSARDGTGNRYTF TGCAGTGCTAGAGACGGGACAGGGAACCGCTACACCTTC
many TRBJ2-7 TRBV10-3 NA CAISGNYRTELREQYF TGTGCCATCAGTGGTAATTATCGGACGGAACTACGCGAGCAGTACTTC
many TRBJ2-7 TRBV5-1 NA CASSLSSPGNEQYF TGCGCCAGCAGCTTATCATCGCCAGGCAACGAGCAGTACTTC
NA TRBJ2-5 TRBV28 NA CASSARRETQYF TGTGCCAGCAGTGCCCGTAGAGAGACCCAGTACTTC
many TRBJ2-2 TRBV7-3 NA CASSAWKQDEELFF TGTGCCAGCAGCGCCTGGAAACAGGATGAGGAGCTGTTTTTT
many TRBJ1-1 TRBV6-5 TRBD1 CASSSRTGNTEAFF TGTGCCAGCAGTTCAAGGACAGGGAACACTGAAGCTTTCTTT
many TRBJ2-5 TRBV5-1 NA CASSLRANPRETQYF TGCGCCAGCAGCTTGCGAGCCAATCCTAGGGAGACCCAGTACTTC
NA TRBJ1-1 TRBV5-1 NA CASSFGFRMGTEAFF TGCGCCAGCAGCTTCGGTTTTCGAATGGGAACTGAAGCTTTCTTT
few TRBJ1-1 TRBV12-3/TRBV12-4 NA CASSLRDPEAFF TGTGCCAGCAGTCTCAGGGATCCTGAAGCTTTCTTT
once TRBJ1-6 TRBV4-1 TRBD1 CASSQGGTVRSPLHF TGCGCCAGCAGCCAAGGGGGGACAGTTCGGTCACCCCTCCACTTT
few TRBJ1-1 TRBV11-2 NA CASSPVRGRRGEAFF TGTGCCAGCAGCCCCGTACGGGGAAGGAGGGGTGAAGCTTTCTTT
many TRBJ2-5 TRBV20-1 TRBD2 CSAYNFGLAGVQETQYF TGCAGTGCCTACAACTTCGGACTAGCGGGAGTCCAAGAGACCCAGTACTTC
many TRBJ2-5 TRBV7-9 NA CASSDGQPFKTQYF TGTGCCAGCAGCGACGGACAGCCCTTCAAGACCCAGTACTTC
many TRBJ1-3 TRBV11-1 NA CASSSTVQAGNTIYF TGTGCCAGCAGCTCGACAGTGCAAGCTGGAAACACCATATATTTT
NA TRBJ1-6 TRBV28 TRBD1 CASSFGQGRYLDSPLHF TGTGCCAGCAGTTTCGGACAGGGGCGATACCTCGATTCACCCCTCCACTTT
many TRBJ2-7 TRBV20-1 TRBD2 CSARDRGGGYEQYF TGCAGTGCTAGAGATCGGGGGGGAGGCTACGAGCAGTACTTC
many TRBJ1-1 TRBV30 TRBD1 CAVDRAPTAFF TGTGCGGTAGACAGGGCACCAACGGCTTTCTTT
NA TRBJ1-1 TRBV6-1 NA CASSPRSQMNTEAFF TGTGCCAGCAGTCCCAGGTCCCAAATGAACACTGAAGCTTTCTTT
many TRBJ1-2 TRBV16 TRBD1 CASSPTRTGEGYTF TGTGCCAGCAGCCCTACCCGGACAGGTGAGGGCTACACCTTC
many TRBJ1-2 TRBV12-3/TRBV12-4 NA CASSLGQTNQYGYTF TGTGCCAGCAGTCTAGGACAGACCAATCAGTATGGCTACACCTTC
NA TRBJ1-3 TRBV18 TRBD1 CASSPPTGYGNTIYF TGTGCCAGCTCACCACCGACAGGGTATGGAAACACCATATATTTT
NA TRBJ2-7 TRBV29-1 NA CSVVLLWDGTSSYEQYF TGCAGCGTTGTTCTGCTCTGGGACGGCACGAGCTCCTACGAGCAGTACTTC
many TRBJ1-1 TRBV6-5 NA CASSYSSSWGTEAFF TGTGCCAGCAGTTACTCGAGTAGCTGGGGGACTGAAGCTTTCTTT
many TRBJ2-7 TRBV6-1 TRBD1 CASRQGAGYEQYF TGTGCCAGCAGACAGGGGGCGGGCTACGAGCAGTACTTC
many TRBJ1-2 TRBV5-1 NA CASSLGSQGAYGYTF TGCGCCAGCAGCTTGGGGTCCCAGGGAGCCTATGGCTACACCTTC
many TRBJ2-2 TRBV12-3/TRBV12-4 NA CASSSREAGELFF TGTGCCAGCAGTAGCAGGGAGGCCGGGGAGCTGTTTTTT
many TRBJ2-7 TRBV25-1 NA CASSDQGQTNSYEQYF TGTGCCAGCAGTGATCAGGGACAAACTAACTCCTACGAGCAGTACTTC
many TRBJ2-7 TRBV2 NA CASSADRPPQYF TGTGCCAGCAGCGCTGACAGGCCCCCCCAGTACTTC
many TRBJ2-7 TRBV27 TRBD2 CASSLRLGTTGEQYF TGTGCCAGCAGTTTACGCCTAGGGACTACGGGTGAGCAGTACTTC
many TRBJ2-7 TRBV6-1 TRBD2 CASSEEVAGGPYEQYF TGTGCCAGCAGTGAAGAGGTAGCGGGAGGCCCCTACGAGCAGTACTTC
NA TRBJ2-7 TRBV12-3/TRBV12-4 NA CASSFRATRREQYF TGTGCCAGCAGTTTCCGAGCTACCCGTAGAGAGCAGTACTTC
many TRBJ2-4 TRBV12-3/TRBV12-4 NA CASSKEAGEDIQYF TGTGCCAGCAGTAAGGAAGCAGGGGAGGACATTCAGTACTTC
many TRBJ1-2 TRBV12-3/TRBV12-4 NA CASSLAGAAYGYTF TGTGCCAGCAGTTTAGCGGGGGCTGCCTATGGCTACACCTTC
many TRBJ1-1 TRBV29-1 NA CSVHGVNTEAFF TGCAGCGTACACGGGGTGAACACTGAAGCTTTCTTT
many TRBJ1-2 TRBV12-3/TRBV12-4 TRBD1 CASSKGGQGRVGYTF TGTGCCAGCAGCAAAGGGGGACAGGGACGGGTTGGCTACACCTTC
many TRBJ2-7 TRBV30 NA CAWSRLPAGGRYEQYF TGTGCCTGGAGTCGGCTGCCTGCTGGGGGGAGGTACGAGCAGTACTTC
many TRBJ2-5 TRBV6-1 NA CASSERDPARETQYF TGTGCCAGCAGTGAAAGGGATCCCGCGAGGGAGACCCAGTACTTC
many TRBJ2-1 TRBV6-1 NA CASSEAGWSPLGEQFF TGTGCCAGCAGTGAAGCAGGATGGAGCCCTCTCGGGGAGCAGTTCTTC
many TRBJ2-7 TRBV20-1 NA CSALRGRYEQYF TGCAGTGCTCTCCGGGGGCGCTACGAGCAGTACTTC
many TRBJ2-5 TRBV28 NA CASSLSKVLEGTQYF TGTGCCAGCAGTTTATCTAAGGTGTTGGAAGGGACCCAGTACTTC
NA TRBJ1-1 TRBV12-5 NA CASGLEGQNTEAFF TGTGCTAGTGGTTTGGAGGGTCAGAACACTGAAGCTTTCTTT
many TRBJ2-5 TRBV28 NA CASSSLPTGGPYQETQYF TGTGCCAGCAGTTCCCTCCCAACTGGCGGGCCGTACCAAGAGACCCAGTACTTC
many TRBJ2-2 TRBV6-1 TRBD2 CASTGTSGRHTGELFF TGTGCCAGCACCGGGACTAGCGGGAGGCACACCGGGGAGCTGTTTTTT